Following are 32 T cell receptor beta chains from one sample sequenced in a study of cytomegalovirus exposure and HLA in healthy donors. TCRdb's table, derived via immunoSEQ multiplex PCR, lists solely in-frame clones and lacks some. Of 200,000 to 250,000 clones listed, around 87% are singletons. The sample was PBMCs. The receptors stem from a woman under 30 in good health and CMV-seropositive.

The chain combines TRBV7-9 with TRBJ2-7; no firm D call. The V end was cut by 4 bases, the J end by 0 bases, with 16 bases between. Germline-derived CDR1 and CDR2 are SEHNR and FQNEAQ (reference sequence). The CDR3 loop spans 16 amino acids. The chain's CDR3 is CASSSLFLASSYEQYF. CDR3 DNA sequence: TGTGCCAGCAGCTCACTATTCCTCGCCAGCTCCTACGAGCAGTACTTC.

V gene TRBV4-1 combines with J gene TRBJ2-2; tentative D call: TRBD1 (5 bases). Germline V gives CDR1 MGHRA, CDR2 YSYEKL. The V end was cut by 9 bases, the J end by 2 bases, with 19 bases between. CDR3 length: 16 residues. The CDR3 region is CASNPQAGPNTGELFF. CDR3 DNA: TGCGCCAGTAATCCACAGGCAGGGCCTAACACCGGGGAGCTGTTTTTT.

V is TRBV19 and J is TRBJ2-2; tentative D call: TRBD2 (5 bases). Germline V CDR1 and CDR2: LNHDA, SQIVND (reference sequence). V was trimmed by 3 bases and J by 8 bases, leaving 13 bases between them. CDR3 length equals 14 residues. The CDR3 nucleotides read TGTGCCAGTAGTATTGAGGGAGTCACGGGGGAGCTGTTTTTT. The encoded protein is CASSIEGVTGELFF.

V is TRBV2 and J is TRBJ2-7; D unresolved. V was shortened by 0 bases and J by 6 bases, with 9 bases between the two germline ends. The germline CDR1 and CDR2 sequences are SNHLY and FYNNEI. CDR3 length equals 13 residues. The CDR3 here is CASSEAHWAEQYF. CDR3 sequence (DNA): TGTGCCAGCAGTGAAGCGCATTGGGCCGAGCAGTACTTC.

The chain employs TRBV14 and TRBJ2-7; D not certain. Germline lookup yields CDR1 SGHDN and CDR2 FVKESK. V lost 4 bases, J lost 2 bases, and 3 bases lay in between. The CDR3 runs 11 residues. For the CDR3, the DNA is TGTGCCAGCAGCCCCGCCTACGAGCAGTACTTC. Protein product: CASSPAYEQYF.

The gene calls are TRBV7-9 and TRBJ1-1, with D possibly matching TRBD1 (5 bases). Germline lookup yields CDR1 SEHNR and CDR2 FQNEAQ (reference sequence). Trimming took off 7 bases at V and 1 base at J, with 13 bases between the two ends. This CDR3 region has 14 residues. CDR3 protein: CASTPAGQNTEAFF. Here the CDR3 DNA reads TGTGCCAGCACCCCGGCGGGGCAGAACACTGAAGCTTTCTTT.

This sequence joins TRBV5-1 and TRBJ2-2; 9 bases line up with TRBD1. The CDR3 contains 17 residues. Germline CDR1 and CDR2: SGHRS and YFSETQ. V was clipped by 0 bases and J by 3 bases; unmatched bases: 6. The CDR3 DNA reads TGCGCCAGCAGCTTGGAGGGTTGGACAGGGGACACCGGGGAGCTGTTTTTT. Amino acid sequence: CASSLEGWTGDTGELFF.

The chain uses TRBV14 and TRBJ2-7; 9 positions match TRBD1. The V segment lost 5 bases and the J segment 4 bases; nucleotides outside the gene matches: 6. CDR3 length: 14 residues. The germline V gene encodes CDR1 SGHDN and CDR2 FVKESK. The CDR3 sequence is CASSSGQGWYEQYF. CDR3 in DNA: TGTGCCAGCAGCTCAGGACAGGGGTGGTACGAGCAGTACTTC. Supplemented by reference TRBV14 and TRBJ2-7, the full variable domain reads EAGVTQFPSHSVIEKGQTVTLRCDPISGHDNLYWYRRVMGKEIKFLLHFVKESKQDESGMPNNRFLAERTGGTYSTLKVQPAELEDSGVYFCASSSGQGWYEQYFGPGTRLTVT.

The chain joins TRBV5-4 to TRBJ1-1; D possibly corresponds to TRBD1 (5 bases). Germline CDR1 is SGHNT and CDR2 is YYREEE (reference sequence). There are 13 residues in the CDR3. V lost 1 base to trimming and J lost 5 bases, with 9 bases between them. The CDR3 is CASSLRGGTEAFF. DNA for the CDR3: TGTGCCAGCAGCTTGAGGGGTGGGACTGAAGCTTTCTTT.

V usage is TRBV6-5 and J usage is TRBJ2-5, with D unclear. This CDR3 has 14 residues. CDR1 is MNHEY, CDR2 SVGAGI, per germline. V was pared by 5 bases and J by 3 bases, with 13 bases between. CDR3 sequence: CASSPGKNKETQYF. In DNA form, the CDR3 reads TGTGCCAGCAGTCCTGGTAAGAACAAAGAGACCCAGTACTTC.

The chain joins TRBV2 to TRBJ2-7; D is unclear. Germline CDR1 and CDR2: SNHLY and FYNNEI. V was shortened by 5 bases and J by 1 base, with 15 bases between the two germline ends. The CDR3 is 15 amino acids. The CDR3 coding sequence is TGTGCCAGCAGTCCAACCTTAGCCGGATCCTACGAGCAGTACTTC. Translation gives CASSPTLAGSYEQYF.

The rearrangement uses TRBV15 and TRBJ2-5; 7 nucleotides align to TRBD1. Trimming took 1 base from V and 7 from J; bases not matched to a gene: 9. CDR1 and CDR2 (germline): LNHNV, YYDKDF (reference sequence). The CDR3 consists of 15 residues. The CDR3 nucleotides read TGTGCCACCAGCAGAGTCAAACAGGGGAGTGGGACCCAGTACTTC. Amino acids: CATSRVKQGSGTQYF.

This chain joins TRBV29-1 and TRBJ1-1; D might be TRBD1 (5 bases). Trimming removed 2 bases from V and 1 base from J, with 17 bases in between. CDR3 length equals 16 residues. Germline V gene data show CDR1 as SQVTM and CDR2 as ANQGSEA. This CDR3 reads CSVESRAGRQNTEAFF. CDR3 DNA sequence: TGCAGCGTTGAAAGTAGGGCAGGGCGTCAGAACACTGAAGCTTTCTTT. Full variable domain (missing parts from reference TRBV29-1 and TRBJ1-1): SAVISQKPSRDICQRGTSLTIQCQVDSQVTMMFWYRQQPGQSLTLIATANQGSEATYESGFVIDKFPISRPNLTFSTLTVSNMSPEDSSIYLCSVESRAGRQNTEAFFGQGTRLTVV.

The rearrangement uses TRBV5-1 and TRBJ1-1, with 11 bases lining up with TRBD1. The CDR3 totals 15 residues. The J segment lost 5 bases and the V segment lost 2 bases, leaving 5 bases of the junction unmatched. CDR1 is SGHRS and CDR2 is YFSETQ in the germline V gene. The chain's CDR3 is CASSFGQGANTEAFF. In nucleotides, the CDR3 is TGCGCCAGCAGCTTCGGACAGGGGGCGAATACTGAAGCTTTCTTT.

The CDR3: CAWRPGQGWDEQYF. CDR3 sequence (DNA): TGTGCCTGGAGGCCGGGACAGGGGTGGGACGAGCAGTACTTC. This chain connects TRBV30 to TRBJ2-7, with TRBD1 identical over 10 bases. Germline V gives CDR1 GTSNPN, CDR2 SVGIG (reference sequence). J lost 5 bases, V lost 3 bases, and 7 bases had no gene match. This CDR3 spans 14 amino acids.

The CDR3: CSARLAGGHEQFF. The CDR3 coding sequence is TGCAGCGCACGACTAGCGGGAGGGCATGAGCAGTTCTTC. The chain uses TRBV29-1 and TRBJ2-1, with 14 positions matching TRBD2. From germline, CDR1 is SQVTM and CDR2 ANQGSEA. The CDR3 contains 13 residues. The V and J ends lost 7 bases and 8 bases, in that order; junction bases with no gene match: 4.

The chain combines TRBV18 with TRBJ2-7; 10 bases match TRBD1. J gave up 3 bases and V 5 bases, and 7 bases lay outside the gene matches. The CDR3 is 15 amino acids. Germline V gene lookup returns CDR1 KGHSH and CDR2 LQKENI. CDR3 in amino acids: CASSAQDRGGYEQYF. In DNA, the CDR3 is TGTGCCAGCTCAGCACAGGACAGGGGGGGCTACGAGCAGTACTTC. Complete variable domain (other parts from reference TRBV18 and TRBJ2-7): NAGVMQNPRHLVRRRGQEARLRCSPMKGHSHVYWYRQLPEEGLKFMVYLQKENIIDESGMPKERFSAEFPKEGPSILRIQQVVRGDSAAYFCASSAQDRGGYEQYFGPGTRLTVT.

This clone appeared once. The rearrangement joins TRBV7-6 to TRBJ2-1, with 9 bases fitting TRBD1. J lost 10 bases, V lost 5 bases, and 9 bases had no gene match. The CDR3 length is 14 residues. CDR1 SGHVS and CDR2 FNYEAQ come from the germline V gene. The CDR3 DNA reads as TGTGCCAGCAGCACAGGGGACAGGGATGGGGAGCAGTTCTTC. Encoded protein: CASSTGDRDGEQFF.

V usage is TRBV5-1 and J usage is TRBJ2-7, with TRBD1 matching over 9 bases. CDR1 is SGHRS, CDR2 YFSETQ, per germline. This CDR3 has 15 amino acids. With V trimmed by 3 bases and J by 1 base, 5 bases remained unmatched. The CDR3 loop is CASSSSGTGSYEQYF. The CDR3 region has the DNA TGCGCCAGCAGCTCCTCCGGGACAGGGTCCTACGAGCAGTACTTC. Variable domain in full (rest from reference TRBV5-1 and TRBJ2-7): KAGVTQTPRYLIKTRGQQVTLSCSPISGHRSVSWYQQTPGQGLQFLFEYFSETQRNKGNFPGRFSGRQFSNSRSEMNVSTLELGDSALYLCASSSSGTGSYEQYFGPGTRLTVT.

The chain's CDR3 is CASSLASGGEQFF. CDR3 sequence (DNA): TGTGCCAGCAGCTTGGCTAGCGGAGGTGAGCAGTTCTTC. The gene calls are TRBV5-6 and TRBJ2-1; 7 nucleotides agree with TRBD2. V dropped 0 bases and J dropped 9; count of bases not matched to a gene: 3. The CDR3 extends over 13 amino acids. From germline, CDR1 is SGHDT and CDR2 YYEEEE.

The chain employs TRBV2 and TRBJ1-1, with D possibly matching TRBD1 (5 bases). Germline V gene lookup returns CDR1 SNHLY and CDR2 FYNNEI. Trimming left V 3 bases short and J 7 bases short, with 15 bases between. The CDR3 is 14 amino acids. CDR3 bases: TGTGCCAGCAGTGAGAGTCAGGGTTTGAGTGAAGCTTTCTTT. This codes for CASSESQGLSEAFF.

The V call is TRBV14, the J call TRBJ1-2; TRBD1 matches 8 bases. CDR1 and CDR2 from the germline V gene are SGHDN and FVKESK. J lost 2 bases, V lost 2 bases, and 1 base had no gene match. The CDR3 covers 14 residues. In DNA, the CDR3 is TGTGCCAGCAGCCAACCAGGGGGCAACTATGGCTACACCTTC. Translation: CASSQPGGNYGYTF.

The chain joins TRBV28 to TRBJ1-5; D call uncertain. V was clipped by 3 bases and J by 3 bases, with 12 bases between them. The length of the CDR3 is 15 residues. CDR1 and CDR2 (germline): MDHEN, SYDVKM. CDR3 sequence (DNA): TGTGCCAGCAGTTTGGGAGGACGAAACAATCAGCCCCAGCATTTT. This gives the protein CASSLGGRNNQPQHF.

The genes are TRBV6-5 and TRBJ1-2; tentative D call: TRBD1 (6 bases). In germline, CDR1 is MNHEY, CDR2 SVGAGI. V lost 4 bases and J lost 2, with 11 bases in between. This CDR3 is 14 amino acids long. In nucleotides, the CDR3 is TGTGCCAGCAGTTTGGGGGGGGCAAACTATGGCTACACCTTC. It translates to CASSLGGANYGYTF.

CDR3 sequence (DNA): TGTGCCAGCAGTTTGAAGGGGAGTCCTAGCGGGAGCTCCTACAATGAGCAGTTCTTC. It encodes CASSLKGSPSGSSYNEQFF. V is TRBV27 and J is TRBJ2-1; TRBD2 matches at 10 bases. This CDR3 is 19 amino acids long. Germline V CDR1 and CDR2: MNHEY, SMNVEV (reference sequence). Unmatched junction bases numbered 11, after V lost 3 bases and J lost 0 bases.

The rearrangement joins TRBV7-6 to TRBJ1-1; tentative D call: TRBD1 (6 bases). CDR3 length: 15 residues. Germline lookup yields CDR1 SGHVS and CDR2 FNYEAQ. V was shortened by 2 bases and J by 3 bases, with 13 bases between the two germline ends. This chain's CDR3 is CASSLLQGRDTEAFF. DNA for the CDR3: TGTGCCAGCAGCTTATTACAGGGAAGGGACACTGAAGCTTTCTTT.

The chain has TRBV27 and TRBJ2-7, with 10 nucleotides matching TRBD1. The CDR3 runs to 15 residues. The J segment lost 3 bases and the V segment lost 10 bases, leaving 12 bases of the junction unmatched. CDR1 and CDR2 from the germline V gene are MNHEY and SMNVEV (reference sequence). The CDR3 loop reads CATGGPRTGGYEQYF. The CDR3 DNA reads TGTGCCACAGGAGGGCCCAGGACAGGGGGCTACGAGCAGTACTTC.

The J gene is TRBJ2-7, the V gene TRBV5-4, with TRBD1 matching 7 bases. The germline V gene has CDR1 SGHNT and CDR2 YYREEE (reference sequence). With 0 bases clipped from V and 2 bases from J, the junction kept 8 bases outside the gene matches. This CDR3 contains 16 residues. DNA for the CDR3: TGTGCCAGCAGCTTGGTCGGGCAGGGGGTCCCCTACGAGCAGTACTTC. Translated: CASSLVGQGVPYEQYF.

This chain links TRBV4-1 with TRBJ2-7, with 10 positions matching TRBD2. CDR1 and CDR2 (germline): MGHRA, YSYEKL. The CDR3 is made up of 15 amino acids. The trim removed 6 bases at V and 4 bases at J, leaving 9 bases unmatched. In DNA form, the CDR3 reads TGCGCCAGCAGAACCCTAGCGGGAGAACGTTACGAGCAGTACTTC. Its protein product is CASRTLAGERYEQYF.

This clone has only one observation. The chain couples TRBV7-2 to TRBJ1-1, with a tentative D call TRBD1 (6 bases). With 4 bases removed from V and 9 bases from J, the gap between germline ends came to 21 bases. Germline CDR1 and CDR2: SGHTA and FQGNSA. This CDR3 is 15 amino acids long. CDR3 in DNA: TGTGCCAGCAGCTACCTCGGGGGCCGGGGGGTGAAAGCTTTCTTT. Its protein product is CASSYLGGRGVKAFF. The whole variable domain, remainder taken from reference TRBV7-2 and TRBJ1-1, is GAGVSQSPSNKVTEKGKDVELRCDPISGHTALYWYRQSLGQGLEFLIYFQGNSAPDKSGLPSDRFSAERTGGSVSTLTIQRTQQEDSAVYLCASSYLGGRGVKAFFGQGTRLTVV.

The chain links TRBV29-1 to TRBJ1-1; 7 bases are shared with TRBD1. Germline V CDR1 and CDR2: SQVTM, ANQGSEA. After removal of 2 bases from V and 2 bases from J, the junction contained 8 bases not matched to a gene. The CDR3 runs to 15 residues. The CDR3 nucleotides read TGCAGCGTTGAAACAGCCCGGGACAGAAACACTGAAGCTTTCTTT. Residues: CSVETARDRNTEAFF.

On this clone: The junction and the germline gene differ at one end; a read error may be behind it. The chain recombines TRBV7-7 with TRBJ2-7; possibly TRBD2 for D (5 bases). The CDR3 extends over 13 amino acids. CDR1 SSHAT and CDR2 FNYEAQ come from the germline V gene (reference sequence). The CDR3 nucleotides read TGTGCTAGCAGCCTCTTCGGGAATAACGAGCAGTACTTC. As protein: CASSLFGNNEQYF.